The 26 T cell receptor beta chains presented below share a single source sample, sequenced in a study. One entry per CDR3 protein results from TCRdb running MiXCR on the 5' RACE reads. The repertoire includes 450 to 600 distinct CDR3 sequences, around a fifth of them detected once, and roughly 23% sits in the top ten. The specimen was central memory T cells from blood PBMCs. As to subset: central memory CD4+ T cells. The receptors derive from a male donor with HIV.

A few counts support this clonotype. The gene calls are TRBV30 and TRBJ1-5; a possible D gene is TRBD1 (5 bases). The CDR3 consists of 16 residues. Germline V gene data show CDR1 as GTSNPN and CDR2 as SVGIG (reference sequence). V lost 5 bases to trimming and J lost 2 bases, with 19 bases between them. CDR3 coding DNA: TGTGCCTGGGACCTTCCCCGGGGCTACGGCAATCAGCCCCAGCATTTT. It encodes CAWDLPRGYGNQPQHF. Looking up the rest from reference TRBV30 and TRBJ1-5 gives the full variable domain: SQTIHQWPATLVQPVGSPLSLECTVEGTSNPNLYWYRQAAGRGLQLLFYSVGIGQISSEVPQNLSASRPQDRQFILSSKKLLLSDSGFYLCAWDLPRGYGNQPQHFGDGTRLSIL.

The chain combines TRBV10-3 with TRBJ2-1; 13 positions agree with TRBD2. V lost 0 bases to trimming and J lost 7 bases; unmatched junction nucleotides: 9. The germline V gene has CDR1 ENHRY and CDR2 SYGVKD. There are 18 residues in the CDR3. The CDR3 is CAISESIQTSGRRNEQFF. CDR3 DNA: TGTGCCATCAGTGAGTCGATCCAGACTAGCGGGAGGAGAAATGAGCAGTTCTTC.

Comment on this clonotype: Its ends do not fully match the called genes, so a read error is possible. The rearrangement joins TRBV11-3 to TRBJ2-3; a possible D gene is TRBD1 (6 bases). Germline assignment: CDR1 SGHNT and CDR2 YENEEA. The CDR3 has 14 amino acids. CDR3 region: CASSLEQGRDTQYF. In DNA, the CDR3 is TGTGCCAGCAGCCTAGAACAGGGACGAGATACGCAGTATTTT.

This clonotype was detected a few times. This rearrangement joins TRBV4-2 to TRBJ2-3, with TRBD1 matching over 8 bases. This CDR3 is built from 16 residues. V lost 5 bases, J lost 4 bases, and 11 bases stayed unmatched. The germline gives CDR1 LGHNA, CDR2 YNFKEQ. The CDR3 DNA sequence: TGTGCCAGCAGCTCTCAGGGACAGGCGAACGCAGATACGCAGTATTTT. It encodes CASSSQGQANADTQYF.

J is TRBJ2-7 and V is TRBV18, with 8 bases aligning to TRBD1. V dropped 4 bases and J dropped 7; count of bases not matched to a gene: 12. The length of the CDR3 is 15 residues. CDR1 and CDR2 from the germline V gene are KGHSH and LQKENI. CDR3 DNA: TGTGCCAGCTCACAAATCGGACAGGGCCGAGGGGAGCAGTACTTC. As protein: CASSQIGQGRGEQYF.

This clonotype was counted only a few times. V usage is TRBV27 and J usage is TRBJ2-5, with a possible D match to TRBD1 (6 bases). The CDR3 has 14 amino acids. Germline lookup yields CDR1 MNHEY and CDR2 SMNVEV (reference sequence). The V end lost 1 base, the J end lost 4 bases, and 10 bases lay between the germline ends. The CDR3 region has the DNA TGTGCCAGCAGTTTATGGGGGCGGGCAGAGACCCAGTACTTC. Its translation is CASSLWGRAETQYF.

This clonotype was seen a handful of times. The junction and the germline gene differ at one end; a read error may be behind it. The chain recombines TRBV7-7 with TRBJ2-3; perhaps D is TRBD1 or TRBD2 (6 bases each). The CDR3 length is 12 residues. Germline V gene lookup returns CDR1 SSHAT and CDR2 FNYEAQ (reference sequence). The CDR3 here is CASSFEGGTQYF. In DNA form, the CDR3 reads TGTGCTAGCAGCTTCGAGGGGGGTACGCAGTATTTT. Full variable domain (missing parts from reference TRBV7-7 and TRBJ2-3): GAGVSQSPRYKVTKRGQDVTLRCDPISSHATLYWYQQALGQGPEFLTYFNYEAQPDKSGLPSDRFSAERPEGSISTLTIQRTEQRDSAMYRCASSFEGGTQYFGPGTRLTVL.

Worth noting for this clonotype: The missing conserved phenylalanine or tryptophan at the end of this CDR3 makes a read error likely. The DNA is omitted, as the CDR3 cannot be located on it reliably, and the CDR3 follows TCRdb's listing. The rearrangement uses TRBV11-3 and TRBJ2-1; the table's TRBD2 call for D was not verified on the DNA. With termini counted, the CDR3 has 9 amino acids. Germline V CDR1 and CDR2: SGHNT, YENEEA. CDR3 region: CASSLDAGL.

For the CDR3, the DNA is TGCAGTGCTGGGACAGAAACTGAAGCTTTCTTT. It codes for CSAGTETEAFF. The V and J genes are TRBV20-1 and TRBJ1-1, with 7 bases that match TRBD1. V was pared by 5 bases and J by 5 bases, with 2 bases of the junction left unmatched. Germline CDR1 DFQATT, CDR2 SNEGSKA (reference sequence). This CDR3 has 11 amino acids.

Judged by abundance, this clonotype is large. The V and J genes are TRBV20-1 and TRBJ2-1, with 7 bases matching TRBD2. The CDR3 loop spans 15 amino acids. The ends lost 4 bases at V and 1 base at J; junction bases unmatched: 7. Germline CDR1 reads DFQATT; CDR2 reads SNEGSKA (reference sequence). CDR3 nucleotide sequence: TGCAGTGCTATTCGGGACTATTTTTCCTACAATGAGCAGTTCTTC. Translating gives CSAIRDYFSYNEQFF.

The CDR3 spells CASSEAKLGQLNTEAFF. DNA for the CDR3: TGCGCCAGCAGTGAGGCGAAGCTGGGACAGCTGAACACTGAAGCTTTCTTT. The V and J genes are TRBV10-1 and TRBJ1-1; 7 nucleotides line up with TRBD1. The germline gives CDR1 WNHNN, CDR2 SYGVQD (reference sequence). V lost 2 bases, J lost 0 bases, and 9 bases stayed unmatched. CDR3 length: 17 amino acids.

This clonotype was seen a handful of times. The chain couples TRBV7-3 to TRBJ1-3; D gene uncertain. The germline gives CDR1 SGHTA, CDR2 FQGTGA. The V and J ends lost 1 base and 4 bases respectively, with 11 bases between them. The CDR3 spans 15 residues. The CDR3 reads CASSLIDGYGNTIYF. CDR3 nucleotide sequence: TGTGCCAGCAGCTTAATTGATGGGTACGGAAACACCATATATTTT.

This rearrangement joins TRBV4-2 to TRBJ2-6; D might be TRBD2 (5 bases). Trimming removed 4 bases at V and 0 bases at J, with 13 bases between. The CDR3 spans 17 residues. Germline V gene data show CDR1 as LGHNA and CDR2 as YNFKEQ. The CDR3 DNA sequence: TGTGCCAGCAGCCCCGGACCACTAGGCTCTGGGGCCAACGTCCTGACTTTC. It is translated as CASSPGPLGSGANVLTF.

This chain connects TRBV5-1 to TRBJ2-3; 8 nucleotides match TRBD2. J lost 4 bases, V lost 8 bases, and 12 bases had no gene match. This CDR3 has 15 residues. CDR1 is SGHRS, CDR2 YFSETQ, per germline. The CDR3 region has the DNA TGCGCCAGTAAGTTGGCGGGAGGTTCACCAGATACGCAGTATTTT. Translating gives CASKLAGGSPDTQYF.

The rearrangement links TRBV5-4 to TRBJ2-5; D unclear. The CDR3 runs to 14 residues. Germline-derived CDR1 and CDR2 are SGHNT and YYREEE (reference sequence). Deletions cut 4 bases from V and 2 bases from J, with 12 bases between. CDR3 nucleotides: TGTGCCAGCAGCGCCCAAGGGCCGCAAGAGACCCAGTACTTC. The encoded protein is CASSAQGPQETQYF.

The genes are TRBV11-1 and TRBJ1-2; possible D gene TRBD1, 6 bases. This CDR3 has 14 residues. CDR1 is SGHAT and CDR2 is FQDESV in the germline V gene (reference sequence). Trimming cost V 0 bases and J 2 bases, with 7 bases left between them. The CDR3 here is CASSLATGNYGYTF. CDR3 coding DNA: TGTGCCAGCAGCTTAGCTACAGGGAACTATGGCTACACCTTC.

V gene TRBV7-6 combines with J gene TRBJ2-5, with TRBD2 matching 11 bases. CDR3 length equals 15 residues. Unmatched junction bases numbered 4, after V lost 2 bases and J lost 5 bases. CDR1 is SGHVS and CDR2 is FNYEAQ in the germline V gene. CDR3 nucleotides: TGTGCCAGCAGCTTATTTAGCGGGAGGGCGGAGACCCAGTACTTC. Translating it yields CASSLFSGRAETQYF.

The chain employs TRBV10-3 and TRBJ2-7; 7 bases fit TRBD1. Looked up from germline, CDR1 is ENHRY and CDR2 is SYGVKD. CDR3 length: 14 amino acids. Trimming took 3 bases from V and 9 from J; bases not matched to a gene: 11. In nucleotides, the CDR3 is TGTGCCATCAGTGACTCATCACAGGGGAGCGCGCAGTACTTC. Residues: CAISDSSQGSAQYF.

CDR3 nucleotide sequence: TGTGCCAGCTGCCGGGACAGGGTCACCGGGGAGCTGTTTTTT. This encodes CASCRDRVTGELFF. This chain uses TRBV19 with TRBJ2-2; 9 bases align to TRBD1. Trimming at V came to 9 bases and at J to 4 bases, leaving 6 bases not matched to a gene. Germline CDR1 and CDR2: LNHDA and SQIVND (reference sequence). The CDR3 length is 14 residues.

In its sample, this clonotype was seen a few times. The genes are TRBV7-9 and TRBJ1-1; D is possibly TRBD1 (5 bases). Germline V CDR1 and CDR2: SEHNR, FQNEAQ (reference sequence). V lost 10 bases, J lost 2 bases, and 14 bases lay in between. The CDR3 covers 13 residues. In DNA form, the CDR3 reads TGTGCCACCCTGGGGACGGTTAACACTGAAGCTTTCTTT. Its translation is CATLGTVNTEAFF.

This clonotype was seen once. The chain employs TRBV30 and TRBJ1-2; 7 bases line up with TRBD1. In germline, CDR1 is GTSNPN, CDR2 SVGIG (reference sequence). The CDR3 length is 13 residues. V shed 4 bases and J 4 bases; nucleotides not matched to a gene: 6. CDR3 DNA sequence: TGTGCCTGGAACGTAGGGGGCGCCTATGGCTACACCTTC. It codes for CAWNVGGAYGYTF. Full variable domain (missing parts from reference TRBV30 and TRBJ1-2): SQTIHQWPATLVQPVGSPLSLECTVEGTSNPNLYWYRQAAGRGLQLLFYSVGIGQISSEVPQNLSASRPQDRQFILSSKKLLLSDSGFYLCAWNVGGAYGYTFGSGTRLTVV.

The genes are TRBV7-3 and TRBJ2-7, with D unclear. Trimming took 5 bases from V and 5 from J, leaving 7 bases between them. Germline-derived CDR1 and CDR2 are SGHTA and FQGTGA. The CDR3 is 11 residues long. The CDR3, as DNA: TGTGCCAGCAGCATGTCCAACGAGCAGTACTTC. It specifies CASSMSNEQYF.

This clonotype is hyperexpanded by share. The V gene is TRBV7-2, the J gene TRBJ1-2; TRBD1 might be the D (5 bases). V lost 3 bases to trimming and J lost 0 bases, with 8 bases between them. Looked up from germline, CDR1 is SGHTA and CDR2 is FQGNSA. There are 14 residues in the CDR3. CDR3 nucleotide sequence: TGTGCCAGCAGCTTGGCAGGGCCTAACTATGGCTACACCTTC. Its protein is CASSLAGPNYGYTF.

Comment on this clonotype: This could be a read error, since a much larger clone is one nucleotide away. CDR3 DNA sequence: TGTGCCAGCTTACCGGCCGGGACAAACTCCTACGAGCAGTACTTC. As protein: CASLPAGTNSYEQYF. J is TRBJ2-7 and V is TRBV18; a weak D match, TRBD1 (6 bases). The CDR3 has 15 amino acids. Trimming took 7 bases from V and 0 from J, leaving 16 bases between them. Germline loops: CDR1 KGHSH, CDR2 LQKENI. The full variable domain, its missing parts supplied by reference TRBV18 and TRBJ2-7, is NAGVMQNPRHLVRRRGQEARLRCSPMKGHSHVYWYRQLPEEGLKFMVYLQKENIIDESGMPKERFSAEFPKEGPSILRIQQVVRGDSAAYFCASLPAGTNSYEQYFGPGTRLTVT.

Sample share makes this clonotype large (0.1 to 1%). The chain recombines TRBV10-1 with TRBJ2-7; D gene unclear. Trimming removed 2 bases from V and 6 bases from J, with 11 bases in between. CDR3 length: 13 amino acids. Germline CDR1 is WNHNN and CDR2 is SYGVQD (reference sequence). CDR3 sequence (DNA): TGCGCCAGCAGTGAGACGCGACACGGCGAGCAGTACTTC. It is translated as CASSETRHGEQYF.

The V and J genes are TRBV7-6 and TRBJ2-1; 10 bases match TRBD1. This CDR3 contains 14 residues. CDR1 is SGHVS and CDR2 is FNYEAQ in the germline V gene. The trim removed 5 bases at V and 5 bases at J, leaving 3 bases unmatched. CDR3 DNA: TGTGCCAGCAGCCCAGACAGGGGGCACAATGAGCAGTTCTTC. This gives the protein CASSPDRGHNEQFF.